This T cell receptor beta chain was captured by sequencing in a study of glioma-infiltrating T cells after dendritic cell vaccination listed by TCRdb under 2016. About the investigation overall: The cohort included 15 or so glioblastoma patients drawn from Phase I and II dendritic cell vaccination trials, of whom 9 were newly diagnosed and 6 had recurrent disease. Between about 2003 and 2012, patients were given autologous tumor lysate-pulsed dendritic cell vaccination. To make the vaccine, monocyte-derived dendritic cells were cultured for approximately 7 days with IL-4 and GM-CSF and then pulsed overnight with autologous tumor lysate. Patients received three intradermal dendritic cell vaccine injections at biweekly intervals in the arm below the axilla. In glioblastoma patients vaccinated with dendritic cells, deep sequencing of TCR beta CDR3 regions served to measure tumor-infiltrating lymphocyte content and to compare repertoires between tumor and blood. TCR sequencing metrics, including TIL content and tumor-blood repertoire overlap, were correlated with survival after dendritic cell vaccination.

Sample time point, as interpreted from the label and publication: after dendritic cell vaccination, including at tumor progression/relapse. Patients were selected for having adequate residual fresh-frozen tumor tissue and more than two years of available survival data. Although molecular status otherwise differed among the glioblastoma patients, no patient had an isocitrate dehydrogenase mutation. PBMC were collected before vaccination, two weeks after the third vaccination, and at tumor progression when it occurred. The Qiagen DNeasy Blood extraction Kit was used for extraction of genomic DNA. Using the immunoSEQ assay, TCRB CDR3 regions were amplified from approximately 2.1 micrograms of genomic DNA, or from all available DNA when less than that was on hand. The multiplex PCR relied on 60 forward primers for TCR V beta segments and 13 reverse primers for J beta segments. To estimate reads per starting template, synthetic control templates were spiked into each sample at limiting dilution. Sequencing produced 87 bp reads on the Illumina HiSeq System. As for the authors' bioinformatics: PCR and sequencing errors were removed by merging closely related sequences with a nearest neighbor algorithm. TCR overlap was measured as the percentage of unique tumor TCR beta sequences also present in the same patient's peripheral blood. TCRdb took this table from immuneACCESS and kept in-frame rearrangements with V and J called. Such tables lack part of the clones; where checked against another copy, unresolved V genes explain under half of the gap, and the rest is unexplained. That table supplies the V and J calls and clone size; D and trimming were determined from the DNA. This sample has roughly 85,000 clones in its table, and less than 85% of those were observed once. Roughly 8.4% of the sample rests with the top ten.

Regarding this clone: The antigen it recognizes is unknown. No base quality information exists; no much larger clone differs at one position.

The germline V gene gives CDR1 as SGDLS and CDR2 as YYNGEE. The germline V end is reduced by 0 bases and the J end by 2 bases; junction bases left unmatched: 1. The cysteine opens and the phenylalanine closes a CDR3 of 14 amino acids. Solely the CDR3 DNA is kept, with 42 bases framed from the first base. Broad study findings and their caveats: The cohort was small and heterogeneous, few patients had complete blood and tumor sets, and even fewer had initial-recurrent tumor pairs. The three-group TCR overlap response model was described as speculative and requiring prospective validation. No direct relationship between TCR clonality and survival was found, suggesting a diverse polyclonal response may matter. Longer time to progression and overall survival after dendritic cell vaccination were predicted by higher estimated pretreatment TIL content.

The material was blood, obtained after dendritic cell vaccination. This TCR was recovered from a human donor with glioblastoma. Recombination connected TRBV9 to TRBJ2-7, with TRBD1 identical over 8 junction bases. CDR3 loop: CASSVGQGTYEQYF. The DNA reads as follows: TGTGCCAGCAGCGTAGGACAGGGGACCTACGAGCAGTACTTC.